A selection of T cell receptor beta chains follows, all from one sample in a study of identifying expanded T cells in peripheral blood. Generated by immunoSEQ multiplex PCR, the TCRdb table keeps only in-frame clones and is missing some. The profile covers 100,000 to 150,000 clones, with roughly 90% appearing a single time and approximately 8% taken by the ten largest. Sequencing was performed on blood. The receptors here all came from a person between 18 and 75 years old in good health. CDR3s include the opening cysteine and the closing phenylalanine or tryptophan. The D gene is left open where the match is weak. The size of a clone is reported for some rows only, either as once, few or many, or as a class for expanded clones.

TRBV27	.	.	TRBJ2-7	CASSILQGPYEQYF	TGTGCCAGCAGTATCCTACAGGGTCCCTACGAGCAGTACTTC
TRBV14	.	.	TRBJ2-1	CASSQGTRVHNEQFF	TGTGCCAGCAGCCAAGGAACCAGGGTCCACAATGAGCAGTTCTTC
TRBV7-9	TRBD1	.	TRBJ1-1	CASSVSGTENTEAFF	TGTGCCAGCAGCGTCTCCGGGACAGAGAACACTGAAGCTTTCTTT
TRBV5-1	TRBD1	.	TRBJ2-1	CASSFGQGARNEQFF	TGCGCCAGCAGCTTCGGACAGGGGGCGCGTAATGAGCAGTTCTTC
TRBV6-1	.	few	TRBJ1-1	CASSDPGWNTEAFF	TGTGCCAGCAGTGATCCGGGATGGAACACTGAAGCTTTCTTT
TRBV4-2	TRBD2	.	TRBJ2-2	CASSQAHLAGSTNTGELFF	TGTGCCAGCAGCCAAGCCCATCTAGCGGGGTCCACTAACACCGGGGAGCTGTTTTTT
TRBV6-5	.	.	TRBJ1-2	CASSSPGRVVGGYTF	TGTGCCAGCAGTTCCCCCGGGAGGGTGGTCGGAGGCTACACCTTC
TRBV11-1	.	.	TRBJ2-1	CASSSRDPAGQFF	TGTGCCAGCAGCTCCCGGGACCCCGCCGGGCAGTTCTTC
TRBV10-3	TRBD1	once	TRBJ1-5	CAISDRGSNQPQHF	TGTGCCATCAGTGACAGGGGGAGCAATCAGCCCCAGCATTTT
TRBV5-1	TRBD1	.	TRBJ2-5	CASSLRGQGAQETQYF	TGCGCCAGCAGCTTGCGAGGCCAGGGGGCCCAAGAGACCCAGTACTTC
TRBV29-1	.	many	TRBJ2-7	CSVRVSAYEQYF	TGCAGCGTCAGAGTATCAGCCTACGAGCAGTACTTC
TRBV7-9	.	.	TRBJ2-7	CASSFGPSGSYEQYF	TGTGCCAGCAGCTTCGGCCCCTCCGGCTCCTACGAGCAGTACTTC
TRBV6-5	.	.	TRBJ1-5	CASSPQSYSNQPQHF	TGTGCCAGCAGTCCCCAGAGTTATAGCAATCAGCCCCAGCATTTT
TRBV6-5	.	.	TRBJ2-3	CASSYGSTDTQYF	TGTGCCAGCAGTTACGGTTCGACAGATACGCAGTATTTT
TRBV5-6	.	few	TRBJ2-1	CASRPLGGNEQFF	TGTGCCAGCAGGCCCCTAGGGGGCAATGAGCAGTTCTTC
TRBV29-1	.	.	TRBJ1-4	CSVEDLRDGAANEKLFF	TGCAGCGTTGAAGATTTAAGAGACGGGGCAGCTAATGAAAAACTGTTTTTT
TRBV28	TRBD1	.	TRBJ2-7	CASSLSYRGPYEQYF	TGTGCCAGCAGTTTATCGTACAGGGGCCCCTACGAGCAGTACTTC
TRBV6-6	.	.	TRBJ1-1	CASRPFRGGEHTEAFF	TGTGCCAGCAGACCTTTTAGGGGCGGAGAGCACACTGAAGCTTTCTTT